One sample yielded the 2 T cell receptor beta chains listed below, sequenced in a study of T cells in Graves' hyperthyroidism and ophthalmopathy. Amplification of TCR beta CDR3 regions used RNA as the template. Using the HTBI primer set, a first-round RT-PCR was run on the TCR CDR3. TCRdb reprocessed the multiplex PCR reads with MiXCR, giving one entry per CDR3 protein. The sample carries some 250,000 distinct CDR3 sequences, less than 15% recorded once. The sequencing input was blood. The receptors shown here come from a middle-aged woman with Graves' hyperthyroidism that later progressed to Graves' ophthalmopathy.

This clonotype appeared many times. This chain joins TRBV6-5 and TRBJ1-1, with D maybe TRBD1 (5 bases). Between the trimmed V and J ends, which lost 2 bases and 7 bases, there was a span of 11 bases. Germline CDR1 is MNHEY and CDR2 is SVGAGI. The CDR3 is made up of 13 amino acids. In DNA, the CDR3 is TGTGCCAGCAGTTACCAACGGGGCCATGAAGCTTTCTTT. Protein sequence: CASSYQRGHEAFF.

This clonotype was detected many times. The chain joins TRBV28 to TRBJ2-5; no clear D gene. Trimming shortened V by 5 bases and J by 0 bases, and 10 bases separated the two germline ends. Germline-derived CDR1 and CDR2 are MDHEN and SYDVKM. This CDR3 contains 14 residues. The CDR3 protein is CASSPPWYQETQYF. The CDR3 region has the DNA TGTGCCAGCAGTCCACCCTGGTACCAAGAGACCCAGTACTTC.